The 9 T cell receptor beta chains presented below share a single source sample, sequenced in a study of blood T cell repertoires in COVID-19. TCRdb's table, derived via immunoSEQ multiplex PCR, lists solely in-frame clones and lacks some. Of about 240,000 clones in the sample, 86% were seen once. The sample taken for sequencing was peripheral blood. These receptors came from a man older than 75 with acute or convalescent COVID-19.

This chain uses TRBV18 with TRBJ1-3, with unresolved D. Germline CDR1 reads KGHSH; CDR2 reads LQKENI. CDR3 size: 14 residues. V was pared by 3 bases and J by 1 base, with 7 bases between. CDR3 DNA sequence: TGTGCCAGCTCACCCGACACGTCTGGAAACACCATATATTTT. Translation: CASSPDTSGNTIYF.

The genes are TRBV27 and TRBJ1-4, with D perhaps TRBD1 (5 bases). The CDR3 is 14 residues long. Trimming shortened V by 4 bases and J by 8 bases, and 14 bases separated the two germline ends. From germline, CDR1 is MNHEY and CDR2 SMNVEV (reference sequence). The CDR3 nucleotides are TGTGCCAGCAGTTGGGGCAGGGTCGGGGAAAAACTGTTTTTT. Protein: CASSWGRVGEKLFF. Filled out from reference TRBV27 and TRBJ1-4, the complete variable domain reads EAQVTQNPRYLITVTGKKLTVTCSQNMNHEYMSWYRQDPGLGLRQIYYSMNVEVTDKGDVPEGYKVSRKEKRNFPLILESPSPNQTSLYFCASSWGRVGEKLFFGSGTQLSVL.

DNA for the CDR3: TGCGCCAGCAGCTTGAACGGCCAGGGTTCCGACGAGCAGTACTTC. Translation: CASSLNGQGSDEQYF. This chain links TRBV5-1 with TRBJ2-7; possibly TRBD1 for D (5 bases). V lost 1 base to trimming and J lost 5 bases, with 16 bases between them. Germline V lookup: CDR1 SGHRS, CDR2 YFSETQ. This CDR3 has 15 residues.

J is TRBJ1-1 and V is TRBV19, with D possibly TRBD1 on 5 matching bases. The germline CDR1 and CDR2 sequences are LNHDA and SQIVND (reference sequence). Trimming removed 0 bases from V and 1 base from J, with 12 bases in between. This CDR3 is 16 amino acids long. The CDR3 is CASSIESGRGNTEAFF. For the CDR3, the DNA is TGTGCCAGTAGTATAGAGTCAGGGAGGGGGAACACTGAAGCTTTCTTT.

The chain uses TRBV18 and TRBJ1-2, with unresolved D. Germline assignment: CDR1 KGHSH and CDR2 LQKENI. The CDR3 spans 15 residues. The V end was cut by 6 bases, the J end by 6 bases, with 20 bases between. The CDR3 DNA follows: TGTGCCAGCTCCCTAAGGACGGGATCCTGGGATGGCTACACCTTC. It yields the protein CASSLRTGSWDGYTF.

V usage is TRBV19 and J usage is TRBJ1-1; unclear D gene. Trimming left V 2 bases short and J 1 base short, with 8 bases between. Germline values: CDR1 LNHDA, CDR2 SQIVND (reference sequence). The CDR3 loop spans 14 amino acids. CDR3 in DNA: TGTGCCAGTAGTATATTAGTGTCGAACACTGAAGCTTTCTTT. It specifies CASSILVSNTEAFF.

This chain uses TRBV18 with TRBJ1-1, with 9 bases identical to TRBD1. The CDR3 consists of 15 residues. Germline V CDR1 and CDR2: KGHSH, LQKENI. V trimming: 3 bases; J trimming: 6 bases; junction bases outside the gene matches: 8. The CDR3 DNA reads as TGTGCCAGCTCACCGCAAGGACAGGGGAGGGCTGAAGCTTTCTTT. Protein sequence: CASSPQGQGRAEAFF.

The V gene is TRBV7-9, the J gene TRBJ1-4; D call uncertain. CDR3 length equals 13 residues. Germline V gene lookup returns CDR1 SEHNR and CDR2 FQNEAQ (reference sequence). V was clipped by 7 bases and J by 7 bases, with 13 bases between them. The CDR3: CASKESSSEKLFF. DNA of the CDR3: TGTGCCAGCAAAGAATCTAGTAGTGAAAAACTGTTTTTT.

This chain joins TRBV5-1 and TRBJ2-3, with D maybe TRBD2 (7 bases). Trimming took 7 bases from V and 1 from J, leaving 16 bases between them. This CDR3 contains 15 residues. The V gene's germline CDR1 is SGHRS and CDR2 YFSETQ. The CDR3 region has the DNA TGCGCCAGCTCGGAAGGGGGGGGAGGCACAGATACGCAGTATTTT. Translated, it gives CASSEGGGGTDTQYF.